This T cell receptor beta chain was observed in a study of beta chain features in type 1 diabetes. The V end lost 5 bases, the J end lost 4 bases, and 18 bases lay between the germline ends. The CDR3 consists of 15 residues. Germline lookup yields CDR1 SGHRS and CDR2 YFSETQ. Each sorted population was over 98% pure. Expressed TCRB transcripts were sequenced because the entire RNA isolate underwent reverse transcription. Around 3.9 million reads per sample were averaged for naive, central memory and regulatory samples. Repertoires were generated with immunoSEQ multiplex PCR, while TCRdb's copy carries only in-frame clones and drops some. The sample shows about 230,000 clones, 9.6% of them seen only once.

This receptor was taken from a young woman in good health. The rearrangement joins TRBV5-1 to TRBJ1-1; D is possibly TRBD1 (5 bases). Sequencing was performed on naive CD4+ T cells from blood. In nucleotides, the CDR3 is TGCGCCAGCAGACCGATTCCAGGGTATTCCACTGAAGCTTTCTTT. Translation: CASRPIPGYSTEAFF.